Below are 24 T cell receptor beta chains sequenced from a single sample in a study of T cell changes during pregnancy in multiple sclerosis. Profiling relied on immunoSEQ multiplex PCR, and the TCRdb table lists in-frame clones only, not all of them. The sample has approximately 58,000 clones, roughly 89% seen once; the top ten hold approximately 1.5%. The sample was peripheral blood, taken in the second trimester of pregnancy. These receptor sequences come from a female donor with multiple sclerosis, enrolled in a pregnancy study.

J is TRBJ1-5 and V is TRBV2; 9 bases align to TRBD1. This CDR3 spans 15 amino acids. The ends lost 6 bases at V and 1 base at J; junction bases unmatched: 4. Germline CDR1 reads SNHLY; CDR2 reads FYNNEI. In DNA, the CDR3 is TGTGCCAGCAGGGAACAGGGGGCGAGCAATCAGCCCCAGCATTTT. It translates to CASREQGASNQPQHF.

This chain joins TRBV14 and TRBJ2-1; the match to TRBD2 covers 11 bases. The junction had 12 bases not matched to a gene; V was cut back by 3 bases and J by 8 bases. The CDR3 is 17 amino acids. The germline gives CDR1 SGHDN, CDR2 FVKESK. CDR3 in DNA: TGTGCCAGCAGCCATTATAAACTAGCGGGAGTAATCTATGAGCAGTTCTTC. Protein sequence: CASSHYKLAGVIYEQFF.

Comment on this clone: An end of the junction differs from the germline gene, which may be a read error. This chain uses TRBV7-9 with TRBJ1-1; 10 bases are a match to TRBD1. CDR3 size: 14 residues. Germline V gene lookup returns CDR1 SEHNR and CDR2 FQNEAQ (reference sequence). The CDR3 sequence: CANSFGQGDTEAFF. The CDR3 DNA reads TGTGCCAACAGCTTCGGACAGGGGGACACTGAAGCTTTCTTT.

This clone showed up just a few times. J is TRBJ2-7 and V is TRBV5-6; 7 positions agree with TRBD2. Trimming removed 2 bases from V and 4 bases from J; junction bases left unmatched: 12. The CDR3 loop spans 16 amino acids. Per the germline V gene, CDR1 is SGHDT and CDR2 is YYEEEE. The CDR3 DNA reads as TGTGCCAGCAGCTTCTATGGGGCTAGCGGAGCTTACGAGCAGTACTTC. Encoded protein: CASSFYGASGAYEQYF.

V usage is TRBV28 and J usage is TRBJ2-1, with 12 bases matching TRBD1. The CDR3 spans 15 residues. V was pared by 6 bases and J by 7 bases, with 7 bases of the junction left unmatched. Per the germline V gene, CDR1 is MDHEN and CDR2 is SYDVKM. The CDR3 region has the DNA TGTGCCAGCAGGGGACCGGGACAGGGGGCAAATGAGCAGTTCTTC. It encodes CASRGPGQGANEQFF.

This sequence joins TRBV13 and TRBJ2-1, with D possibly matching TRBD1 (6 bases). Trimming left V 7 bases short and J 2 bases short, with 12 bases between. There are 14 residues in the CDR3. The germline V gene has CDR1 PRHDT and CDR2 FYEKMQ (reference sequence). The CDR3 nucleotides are TGTGCCAGCACGACGACAGGCCCCTACAATGAGCAGTTCTTC. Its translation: CASTTTGPYNEQFF.

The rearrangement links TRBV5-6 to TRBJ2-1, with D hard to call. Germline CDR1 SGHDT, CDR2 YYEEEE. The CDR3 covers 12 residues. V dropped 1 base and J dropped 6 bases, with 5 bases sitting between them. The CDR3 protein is CASSLTSNEQFF. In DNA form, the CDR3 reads TGTGCCAGCAGCTTGACAAGCAATGAGCAGTTCTTC.

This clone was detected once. This CDR3 reads CASSEPRRRGVNQPQHF. CDR3 DNA sequence: TGTGCCAGCAGTGAGCCTCGTCGGCGGGGGGTAAATCAGCCCCAGCATTTT. The chain links TRBV2 to TRBJ1-5; D perhaps matches TRBD1 (5 bases). Per the germline V gene, CDR1 is SNHLY and CDR2 is FYNNEI. This CDR3 spans 17 amino acids. V gave up 3 bases and J gave up 4 bases, with 19 bases separating them.

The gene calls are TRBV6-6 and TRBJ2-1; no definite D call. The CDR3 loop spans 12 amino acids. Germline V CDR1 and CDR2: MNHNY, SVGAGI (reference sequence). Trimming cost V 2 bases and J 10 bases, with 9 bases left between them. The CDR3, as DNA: TGTGCCAGCAGTTACGTTGAGTACGAGCAGTTCTTC. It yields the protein CASSYVEYEQFF.

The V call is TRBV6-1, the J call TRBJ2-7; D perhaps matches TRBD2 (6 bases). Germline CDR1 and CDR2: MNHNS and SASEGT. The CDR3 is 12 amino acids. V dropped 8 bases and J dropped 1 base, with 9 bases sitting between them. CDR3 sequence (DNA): TGTGCCAGCGATGGAGGGTCCTACGAGCAGTACTTC. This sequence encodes CASDGGSYEQYF.

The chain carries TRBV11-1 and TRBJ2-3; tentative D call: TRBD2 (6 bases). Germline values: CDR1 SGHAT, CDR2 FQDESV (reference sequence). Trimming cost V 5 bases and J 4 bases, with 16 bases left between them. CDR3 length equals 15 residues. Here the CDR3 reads CASSPYGERADTQYF. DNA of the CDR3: TGTGCCAGCAGCCCCTATGGGGAGCGGGCAGATACGCAGTATTTT.

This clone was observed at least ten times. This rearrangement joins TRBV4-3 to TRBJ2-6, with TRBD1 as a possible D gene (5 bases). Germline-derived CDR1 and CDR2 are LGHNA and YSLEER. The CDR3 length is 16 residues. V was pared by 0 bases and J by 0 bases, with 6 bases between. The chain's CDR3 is CASSQDRGSGANVLTF. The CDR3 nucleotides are TGCGCCAGCAGCCAAGATAGGGGCTCTGGGGCCAACGTCCTGACTTTC.

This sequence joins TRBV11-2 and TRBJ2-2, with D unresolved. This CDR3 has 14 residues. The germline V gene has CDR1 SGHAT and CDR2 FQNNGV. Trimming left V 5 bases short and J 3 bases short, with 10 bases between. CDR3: CASSPKLYTGELFF. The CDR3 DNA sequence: TGTGCCAGCAGCCCGAAACTATACACCGGGGAGCTGTTTTTT.

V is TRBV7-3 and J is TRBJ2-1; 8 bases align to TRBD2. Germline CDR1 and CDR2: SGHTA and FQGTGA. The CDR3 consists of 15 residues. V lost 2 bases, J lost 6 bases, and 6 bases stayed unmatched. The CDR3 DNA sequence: TGTGCCAGCAGCTTATTGGGGACTAGGACCAATGAGCAGTTCTTC. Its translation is CASSLLGTRTNEQFF.

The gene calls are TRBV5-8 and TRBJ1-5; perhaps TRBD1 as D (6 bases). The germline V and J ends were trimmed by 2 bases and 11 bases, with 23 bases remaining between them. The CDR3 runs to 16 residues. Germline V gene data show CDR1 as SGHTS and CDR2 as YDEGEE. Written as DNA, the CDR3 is TGTGCCAGCAGCTTATCCCTGGACAGCACCTCTGGAACCCAGCATTTT. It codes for CASSLSLDSTSGTQHF.

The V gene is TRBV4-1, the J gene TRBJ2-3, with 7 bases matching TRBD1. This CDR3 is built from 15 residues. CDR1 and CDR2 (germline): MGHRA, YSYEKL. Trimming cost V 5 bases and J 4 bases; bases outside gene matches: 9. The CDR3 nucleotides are TGCGCCAGCAGCTCGCCACAGGGGTCCCCAGATACGCAGTATTTT. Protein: CASSSPQGSPDTQYF.

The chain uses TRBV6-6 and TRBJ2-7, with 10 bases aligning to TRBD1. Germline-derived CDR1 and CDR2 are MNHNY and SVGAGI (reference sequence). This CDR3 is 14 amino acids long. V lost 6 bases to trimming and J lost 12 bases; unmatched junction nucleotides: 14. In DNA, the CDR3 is TGTGCCAGCAGCGTTACCGGGACAGGGGCCGTACTGTACTTC. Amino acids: CASSVTGTGAVLYF.

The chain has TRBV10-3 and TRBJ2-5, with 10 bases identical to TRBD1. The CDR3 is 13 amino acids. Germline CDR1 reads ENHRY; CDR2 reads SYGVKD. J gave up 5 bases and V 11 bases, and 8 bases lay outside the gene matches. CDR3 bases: TGTGCCTCCGAGGACAGGGGGACGGAGACCCAGTACTTC. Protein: CASEDRGTETQYF.

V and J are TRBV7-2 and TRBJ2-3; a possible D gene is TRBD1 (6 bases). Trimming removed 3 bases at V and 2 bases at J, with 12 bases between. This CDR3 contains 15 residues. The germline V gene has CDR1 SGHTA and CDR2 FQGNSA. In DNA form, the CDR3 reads TGTGCCAGCAGCTTGGCCGCAGGGGTCACAGATACGCAGTATTTT. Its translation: CASSLAAGVTDTQYF.

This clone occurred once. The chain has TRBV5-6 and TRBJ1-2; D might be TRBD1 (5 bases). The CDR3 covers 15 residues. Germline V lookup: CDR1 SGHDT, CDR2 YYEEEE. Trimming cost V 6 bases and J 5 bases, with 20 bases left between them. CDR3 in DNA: TGTGCCAGCACCATCTCCCTGGAGGGGAAGTATGGCTACACCTTC. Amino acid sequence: CASTISLEGKYGYTF.

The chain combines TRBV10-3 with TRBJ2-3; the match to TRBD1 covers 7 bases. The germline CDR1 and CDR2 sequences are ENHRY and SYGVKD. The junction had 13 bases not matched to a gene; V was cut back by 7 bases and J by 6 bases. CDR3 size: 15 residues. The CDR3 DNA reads TGTGCCATCAAGGGGGCATTAGGGGGAGTGGATACGCAGTATTTT. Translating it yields CAIKGALGGVDTQYF.

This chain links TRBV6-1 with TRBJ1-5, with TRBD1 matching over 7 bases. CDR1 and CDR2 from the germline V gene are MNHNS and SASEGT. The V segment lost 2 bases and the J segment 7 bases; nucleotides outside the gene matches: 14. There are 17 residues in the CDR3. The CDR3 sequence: CASSERAYRGMSQPQHF. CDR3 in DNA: TGTGCCAGCAGTGAAAGGGCATACAGGGGAATGAGCCAGCCCCAGCATTTT.

The CDR3 sequence: CASSYQTGLDYGYTF. Written as DNA, the CDR3 is TGTGCCAGCAGTTACCAGACAGGGTTGGACTATGGCTACACCTTC. V and J are TRBV6-5 and TRBJ1-2, with TRBD1 matching over 7 bases. Germline CDR1 and CDR2: MNHEY and SVGAGI. The trim removed 2 bases at V and 3 bases at J, leaving 6 bases unmatched. This CDR3 comprises 15 residues.

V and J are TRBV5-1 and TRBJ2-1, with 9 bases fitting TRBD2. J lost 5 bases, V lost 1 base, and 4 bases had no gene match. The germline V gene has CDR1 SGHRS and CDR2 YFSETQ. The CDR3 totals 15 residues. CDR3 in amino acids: CASSLIAGENNEQFF. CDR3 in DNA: TGCGCCAGCAGCTTGATAGCGGGAGAGAACAATGAGCAGTTCTTC. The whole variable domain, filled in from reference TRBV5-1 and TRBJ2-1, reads KAGVTQTPRYLIKTRGQQVTLSCSPISGHRSVSWYQQTPGQGLQFLFEYFSETQRNKGNFPGRFSGRQFSNSRSEMNVSTLELGDSALYLCASSLIAGENNEQFFGPGTRLTVL.